Below are 15 T cell receptor beta chains sequenced from a single sample in a study of blood T cell repertoires in COVID-19. TCRdb's table, derived via immunoSEQ multiplex PCR, lists solely in-frame clones and lacks some. The sample has just over 50,000 clones, over 75% seen once. Specimen: peripheral blood. These receptors were obtained from a man in his sixties or seventies with acute or convalescent COVID-19.

The rearrangement joins TRBV5-4 to TRBJ2-3; TRBD1 agrees at 8 bases. V was clipped by 3 bases and J by 2 bases; unmatched bases: 2. Germline V lookup: CDR1 SGHNT, CDR2 YYREEE (reference sequence). This CDR3 has 14 residues. CDR3 region: CASSSTGATDTQYF. The CDR3 DNA reads TGTGCCAGCAGCTCGACAGGGGCCACAGATACGCAGTATTTT.

This clone appeared once. This chain connects TRBV29-1 to TRBJ2-1; 7 bases fit TRBD2. The CDR3 is 14 amino acids. The germline gives CDR1 SQVTM, CDR2 ANQGSEA. The V and J ends lost 4 bases and 3 bases, in that order; junction bases with no gene match: 6. The CDR3 coding sequence is TGCAGCGTTGTGGGGCTAGCGGACTACAATGAGCAGTTCTTC. This encodes CSVVGLADYNEQFF.

This clone was counted once. This chain uses TRBV7-2 with TRBJ1-5, with TRBD1 as a possible D gene (6 bases). This CDR3 contains 15 residues. From germline, CDR1 is SGHTA and CDR2 FQGNSA. The germline V and J ends were trimmed by 1 base and 2 bases, with 9 bases remaining between them. CDR3: CASSLERQGNQPQHF. DNA for the CDR3: TGTGCCAGCAGCTTAGAAAGACAGGGCAATCAGCCCCAGCATTTT.

The chain employs TRBV19 and TRBJ2-1, with 7 bases matching TRBD1. J was trimmed by 1 base and V by 8 bases; bases with no gene match: 5. The germline CDR1 and CDR2 sequences are LNHDA and SQIVND (reference sequence). The CDR3 contains 14 residues. CDR3 DNA: TGTGCCAGTTGGGACAGCAGATCCTACAATGAGCAGTTCTTC. Translation gives CASWDSRSYNEQFF. The full variable domain, completed using reference TRBV19 and TRBJ2-1, is DGGITQSPKYLFRKEGQNVTLSCEQNLNHDAMYWYRQDPGQGLRLIYYSQIVNDFQKGDIAEGYSVSREKKESFPLTVTSAQKNPTAFYLCASWDSRSYNEQFFGPGTRLTVL.

This clone was detected a few times. The rearrangement joins TRBV19 to TRBJ2-7, with 9 bases aligning to TRBD2. CDR1 LNHDA and CDR2 SQIVND come from the germline V gene (reference sequence). CDR3 length equals 16 residues. V shed 3 bases and J 2 bases; nucleotides not matched to a gene: 8. Here the CDR3 reads CASSIWASGATYEQYF. As DNA, the CDR3 is TGTGCCAGTAGTATCTGGGCTAGCGGGGCAACCTACGAGCAGTACTTC.

V is TRBV18 and J is TRBJ2-5; D perhaps matches TRBD1 (5 bases). CDR1 KGHSH and CDR2 LQKENI come from the germline V gene. The CDR3 is 15 amino acids. V was shortened by 2 bases and J by 1 base, with 11 bases between the two germline ends. CDR3: CASSPSLTGQETQYF. DNA for the CDR3: TGTGCCAGCTCACCATCTTTAACAGGCCAAGAGACCCAGTACTTC.

CDR3 loop: CASRSSGSPGNEQFF. The CDR3 nucleotides are TGTGCCAGCAGGTCAAGCGGGAGTCCGGGTAATGAGCAGTTCTTC. This sequence joins TRBV7-2 and TRBJ2-1, with 8 bases fitting TRBD2. The CDR3 loop spans 15 amino acids. The germline V gene has CDR1 SGHTA and CDR2 FQGNSA. J was trimmed by 7 bases and V by 6 bases; bases with no gene match: 11.

This chain connects TRBV5-1 to TRBJ1-4; D gene unclear. This CDR3 is built from 14 residues. Trimming took 4 bases from V and 0 from J, leaving 7 bases between them. Germline V gives CDR1 SGHRS, CDR2 YFSETQ. The CDR3: CASSPTATNEKLFF. The CDR3 nucleotides read TGCGCCAGCAGCCCGACTGCAACTAATGAAAAACTGTTTTTT.

The V and J genes are TRBV4-3 and TRBJ2-3; D may be TRBD2 (5 bases). Looked up from germline, CDR1 is LGHNA and CDR2 is YSLEER. The CDR3 contains 17 residues. V dropped 6 bases and J dropped 1 base, with 20 bases sitting between them. CDR3 residues: CASSPREGAFGTDTQYF. Here the CDR3 DNA reads TGCGCCAGCAGTCCCAGAGAGGGAGCATTTGGCACAGATACGCAGTATTTT.

The chain joins TRBV4-2 to TRBJ2-3, with 10 bases identical to TRBD2. V lost 4 bases, J lost 0 bases, and 4 bases stayed unmatched. The CDR3 spans 16 residues. Per the germline V gene, CDR1 is LGHNA and CDR2 is YNFKEQ. The CDR3 DNA reads TGTGCCAGCAGCCGAGGGACTAGCGTAAGCACAGATACGCAGTATTTT. It codes for CASSRGTSVSTDTQYF.

This clone was picked up one time. J is TRBJ2-3 and V is TRBV6-6; D perhaps matches TRBD1 (6 bases). Trimming stripped 10 bases from V and 3 bases from J, with 17 bases between. The CDR3 extends over 14 amino acids. Per germline, CDR1 MNHNY and CDR2 SVGAGI (reference sequence). The CDR3 protein is CAIAQQGGTDTQYF. The CDR3 coding sequence is TGTGCCATCGCACAACAGGGTGGAACAGATACGCAGTATTTT.

The V and J genes are TRBV18 and TRBJ2-1; no reliable D call. The CDR3 has 11 residues. Trimming shortened V by 5 bases and J by 10 bases, and 9 bases separated the two germline ends. Germline CDR1 and CDR2: KGHSH and LQKENI. The CDR3 region is CASSSEEEQFF. The CDR3 DNA reads as TGTGCCAGCTCAAGCGAGGAGGAGCAGTTCTTC. The complete variable domain, with remaining parts taken from reference TRBV18 and TRBJ2-1, reads NAGVMQNPRHLVRRRGQEARLRCSPMKGHSHVYWYRQLPEEGLKFMVYLQKENIIDESGMPKERFSAEFPKEGPSILRIQQVVRGDSAAYFCASSSEEEQFFGPGTRLTVL.

There are a few counts of this clone. The chain employs TRBV9 and TRBJ1-1, with D possibly matching TRBD1 (6 bases). The CDR3 has 17 residues. Trimming took 0 bases from V and 1 from J, leaving 16 bases between them. Germline V gene lookup returns CDR1 SGDLS and CDR2 YYNGEE. CDR3 coding DNA: TGTGCCAGCAGCGTAGCAGGGGAAGGGTTCGCGAACACTGAAGCTTTCTTT. This gives the protein CASSVAGEGFANTEAFF.

V and J are TRBV5-1 and TRBJ1-5; 7 bases map to TRBD1. This CDR3 comprises 14 residues. Germline trimming cut 3 bases from V and 6 bases from J; bases unmatched to any gene: 6. Germline loops: CDR1 SGHRS, CDR2 YFSETQ. In DNA form, the CDR3 reads TGCGCCAGCAGCTCAACGACAGGGAGTCAGCCCCAGCATTTT. It yields the protein CASSSTTGSQPQHF.

The chain joins TRBV28 to TRBJ1-5; 8 nucleotides agree with TRBD1. The V segment lost 6 bases and the J segment 3 bases; nucleotides outside the gene matches: 10. The CDR3 runs to 16 residues. Per germline, CDR1 MDHEN and CDR2 SYDVKM. CDR3 coding DNA: TGTGCCAGCAGATCGCCCGGGACAGGCAACAATCAGCCCCAGCATTTT. As protein: CASRSPGTGNNQPQHF.